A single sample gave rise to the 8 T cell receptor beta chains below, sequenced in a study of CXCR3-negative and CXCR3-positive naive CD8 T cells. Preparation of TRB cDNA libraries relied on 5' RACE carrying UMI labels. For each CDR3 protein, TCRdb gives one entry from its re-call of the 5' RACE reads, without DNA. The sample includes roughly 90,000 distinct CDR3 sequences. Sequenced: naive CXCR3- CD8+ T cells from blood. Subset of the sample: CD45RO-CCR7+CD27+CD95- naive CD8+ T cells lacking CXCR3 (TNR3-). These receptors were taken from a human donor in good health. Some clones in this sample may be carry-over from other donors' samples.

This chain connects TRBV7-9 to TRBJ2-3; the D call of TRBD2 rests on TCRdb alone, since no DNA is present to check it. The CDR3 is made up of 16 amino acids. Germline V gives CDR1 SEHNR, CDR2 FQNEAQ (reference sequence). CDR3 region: CASRTGLAGSPDTQYF. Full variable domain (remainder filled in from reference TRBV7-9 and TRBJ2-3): DTGVSQNPRHKITKRGQNVTFRCDPISEHNRLYWYRQTLGQGPEFLTYFQNEAQLEKSRLLSDRFSAERPKGSFSTLEIQRTEQGDSAMYLCASRTGLAGSPDTQYFGPGTRLTVL.

CDR3 loop: CASSPPDRDEQFF. The chain has TRBV7-9 and TRBJ2-1; no DNA is available, so the TRBD1 call from TCRdb remains unchecked. Germline V gene sequence: CDR1 SEHNR, CDR2 FQNEAQ (reference sequence). The CDR3 totals 13 residues.

CDR3 loop: CASSLVPLGARGYTF. The genes are TRBV28 and TRBJ1-2. CDR3 length equals 15 residues. Germline V gene data show CDR1 as MDHEN and CDR2 as SYDVKM.

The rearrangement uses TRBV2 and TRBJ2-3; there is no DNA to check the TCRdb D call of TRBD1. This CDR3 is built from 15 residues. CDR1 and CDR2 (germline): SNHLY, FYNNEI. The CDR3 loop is CASSDGTDSTDTQYF.

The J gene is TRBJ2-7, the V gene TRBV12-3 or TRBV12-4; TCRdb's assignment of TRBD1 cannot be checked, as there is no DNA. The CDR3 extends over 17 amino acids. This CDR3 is CASSSYSTGLVGYEQYF.

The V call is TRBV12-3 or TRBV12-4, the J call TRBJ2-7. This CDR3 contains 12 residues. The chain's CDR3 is CASSDQNAEQYF.

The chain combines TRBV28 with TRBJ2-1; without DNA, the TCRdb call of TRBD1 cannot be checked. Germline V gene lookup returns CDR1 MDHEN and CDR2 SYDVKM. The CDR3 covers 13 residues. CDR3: CASSPRPGREQFF.

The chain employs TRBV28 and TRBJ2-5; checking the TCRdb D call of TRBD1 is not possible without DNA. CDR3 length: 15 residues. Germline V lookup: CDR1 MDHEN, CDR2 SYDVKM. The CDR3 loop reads CASSYPGEYQETQYF.